The 16 T cell receptor beta chains in this list originate from one sample, sequenced in a study of blood T cell repertoires in COVID-19. TCRdb keeps only in-frame clones here, not all; method: immunoSEQ multiplex PCR. The sample has 150,000 to 200,000 clones, over 75% seen once. Sequencing was done on a sample of peripheral blood. All receptors come from a woman in her seventies with acute or convalescent COVID-19.

The chain employs TRBV2 and TRBJ1-1; possibly TRBD1 for D (6 bases). There are 13 residues in the CDR3. CDR1 is SNHLY and CDR2 is FYNNEI in the germline V gene. Trimming took 5 bases from V and 4 from J, leaving 11 bases between them. CDR3 sequence: CASSWTVGTEAFF. The DNA of the CDR3 is TGTGCCAGCAGTTGGACAGTCGGCACTGAAGCTTTCTTT.

The gene calls are TRBV28 and TRBJ2-7, with D unclear. From germline, CDR1 is MDHEN and CDR2 SYDVKM. With 2 bases removed from V and 6 bases from J, the gap between germline ends came to 11 bases. The CDR3 sequence is 13 residues long. The CDR3 nucleotides are TGTGCCAGCAGTTTAGCTCCCGGGTTCGAGCAGTACTTC. Translation: CASSLAPGFEQYF.

The chain carries TRBV11-2 and TRBJ1-1; D not resolved. The CDR3 is made up of 17 amino acids. Germline CDR1 reads SGHAT; CDR2 reads FQNNGV. V was pared by 2 bases and J by 1 base, with 17 bases between. CDR3 nucleotides: TGTGCCAGCAGCTTATGGGAGCTCGGGGTGGCGAACACTGAAGCTTTCTTT. Protein: CASSLWELGVANTEAFF.

This clone was seen more than once but under ten times. This chain uses TRBV5-6 with TRBJ1-2; 11 bases agree with TRBD1. Germline CDR1 and CDR2: SGHDT and YYEEEE. J lost 4 bases, V lost 4 bases, and 9 bases had no gene match. This CDR3 is 16 amino acids long. The CDR3 loop is CASSLSGTGGLYGYTF. CDR3 nucleotides: TGTGCCAGCAGCCTAAGTGGGACAGGGGGTCTCTATGGCTACACCTTC.

The chain couples TRBV19 to TRBJ2-7; possibly TRBD1 for D (5 bases). Trimming shortened V by 9 bases and J by 2 bases, and 11 bases separated the two germline ends. This CDR3 is 12 amino acids long. Germline assignment: CDR1 LNHDA and CDR2 SQIVND (reference sequence). CDR3 sequence reads: CASTDTTYEQYF. The CDR3 region has the DNA TGTGCCAGCACGGACACCACCTACGAGCAGTACTTC.

The chain links TRBV2 to TRBJ1-2; 8 bases agree with TRBD1. Germline-derived CDR1 and CDR2 are SNHLY and FYNNEI. The J segment lost 2 bases and the V segment lost 4 bases, leaving 9 bases of the junction unmatched. This CDR3 is built from 16 residues. CDR3 coding DNA: TGTGCCAGCAGTGCCCGGACAGGGCTGAGCAACTATGGCTACACCTTC. Its protein product is CASSARTGLSNYGYTF.

The chain employs TRBV19 and TRBJ2-5; TRBD1 matches 11 bases. Trimming cost V 3 bases and J 5 bases; bases outside gene matches: 11. The length of the CDR3 is 17 residues. CDR1 is LNHDA, CDR2 SQIVND, per germline (reference sequence). The CDR3, as DNA: TGTGCCAGTAGTATTTTTCCGGGACAGGGGGTCGGGGAGACCCAGTACTTC. The encoded protein is CASSIFPGQGVGETQYF.

The chain couples TRBV5-6 to TRBJ2-5, with 8 bases identical to TRBD2. CDR1 and CDR2 from the germline V gene are SGHDT and YYEEEE. V shed 3 bases and J 5 bases; nucleotides not matched to a gene: 12. CDR3 length: 16 amino acids. The CDR3 region is CASSSVSGSRRETQYF. In nucleotides, the CDR3 is TGTGCCAGCAGCTCAGTAAGCGGGAGTCGGCGGGAGACCCAGTACTTC.

V is TRBV19 and J is TRBJ2-1; 11 bases are a match to TRBD2. The CDR3 is 16 residues long. The germline V gene encodes CDR1 LNHDA and CDR2 SQIVND (reference sequence). The junction had 6 bases not matched to a gene; V was cut back by 2 bases and J by 6 bases. The CDR3 nucleotides are TGTGCCAGTAGTATATACGCTAGCGGGAGGTTCAATGAGCAGTTCTTC. Translation: CASSIYASGRFNEQFF.

The gene calls are TRBV12-5 and TRBJ1-5, with a possible D match to TRBD1 (6 bases). The CDR3 spans 14 residues. Germline CDR1 LGHNT, CDR2 FRNRAP. V lost 3 bases and J 3 bases, leaving 9 bases between the germline ends. CDR3 in amino acids: CASGLQGVNQPQHF. CDR3 nucleotide sequence: TGTGCTAGTGGTTTACAGGGAGTCAATCAGCCCCAGCATTTT.

The V and J genes are TRBV19 and TRBJ2-1, with TRBD2 matching over 12 bases. Germline CDR1 is LNHDA and CDR2 is SQIVND (reference sequence). CDR3 size: 17 residues. The V gene end was trimmed by 5 bases and the J gene end by 3 bases; junction bases not matched to a gene: 8. The DNA for the CDR3 is TGTGCCAGTAGTTCTAGCGGGAGGGCCCTCATCTACAATGAGCAGTTCTTC. Its translation: CASSSSGRALIYNEQFF.

This clone has just a few counts. The chain couples TRBV3-1 (or the pseudogene TRBV3-2) to TRBJ1-2; 7 positions agree with TRBD1. Germline CDR1 and CDR2: LGHDT and YNNKEL (reference sequence). With 5 bases clipped from V and 8 bases from J, the junction kept 5 bases outside the gene matches. The CDR3 is 12 residues long. CDR3 protein: CASSFTGDGYTF. The DNA of the CDR3 is TGTGCCAGCAGCTTTACAGGGGACGGCTACACCTTC.

This clone showed up just a few times. The chain recombines TRBV19 with TRBJ2-1; 12 nucleotides match TRBD2. Germline-derived CDR1 and CDR2 are LNHDA and SQIVND (reference sequence). The V gene end was trimmed by 7 bases and the J gene end by 9 bases; junction bases not matched to a gene: 10. The CDR3 sequence is 15 residues long. The CDR3 sequence is CASKTMTSGRGEQFF. The CDR3 region has the DNA TGTGCCAGTAAGACGATGACTAGCGGGAGAGGTGAGCAGTTCTTC.

The gene calls are TRBV5-1 and TRBJ2-3, with TRBD2 as a possible D gene (5 bases). The CDR3 covers 13 residues. Per germline, CDR1 SGHRS and CDR2 YFSETQ. V was pared by 2 bases and J by 4 bases, with 8 bases between. The chain's CDR3 is CASSLLVSDTQYF. The CDR3 bases are TGCGCCAGCAGCTTACTAGTTTCAGATACGCAGTATTTT. The full variable domain, rest sourced from reference TRBV5-1 and TRBJ2-3, is KAGVTQTPRYLIKTRGQQVTLSCSPISGHRSVSWYQQTPGQGLQFLFEYFSETQRNKGNFPGRFSGRQFSNSRSEMNVSTLELGDSALYLCASSLLVSDTQYFGPGTRLTVL.

The CDR3 nucleotides are TGTGCCACCAGTGCCGCCGAGAGCAATCAGCCCCAGCATTTT. This encodes CATSAAESNQPQHF. The chain employs TRBV24-1 and TRBJ1-5; D ambiguous. Trimming cost V 5 bases and J 1 base, with 8 bases left between them. The CDR3 totals 14 residues. CDR1 and CDR2 from the germline V gene are KGHDR and SFDVKD.

This clone is medium-sized in the sample. The V gene is TRBV9, the J gene TRBJ2-7; D may be TRBD1 (6 bases). The CDR3 extends over 15 amino acids. Germline-derived CDR1 and CDR2 are SGDLS and YYNGEE. Trimming took off 0 bases at V and 1 base at J, with 11 bases between the two ends. In nucleotides, the CDR3 is TGTGCCAGCAGCGTAGATACGCAGGGGTCCTACGAGCAGTACTTC. This encodes CASSVDTQGSYEQYF.